This entry lists 25 T cell receptor beta chains sequenced from one sample in a study of blood T cell repertoires in COVID-19. Clones were sequenced by immunoSEQ multiplex PCR, and TCRdb holds only the in-frame ones, with some missing. The sample has more than 120,000 clones, around nine tenths seen once. Sequenced material: peripheral blood. The source is a woman aged 45-59 years with active or convalescent COVID-19.

The chain has TRBV27 and TRBJ2-3; 10 nucleotides match TRBD1. The CDR3 runs 15 residues. V gave up 4 bases and J gave up 3 bases; unmatched junction bases: 4. Germline CDR1 and CDR2: MNHEY and SMNVEV (reference sequence). Here the CDR3 DNA reads TGTGCCAGCAGTTCGGGGACAGGGGTGACAGATACGCAGTATTTT. Its protein product is CASSSGTGVTDTQYF.

This chain links TRBV10-3 with TRBJ1-4; the D is unclear. Trimming cost V 11 bases and J 4 bases, with 14 bases left between them. CDR1 ENHRY and CDR2 SYGVKD come from the germline V gene. CDR3 length: 13 residues. CDR3 protein: CAAAPGYNEKLFF. In DNA, the CDR3 is TGTGCCGCCGCACCGGGATATAATGAAAAACTGTTTTTT.

This chain joins TRBV24-1 and TRBJ2-1; TRBD1 aligns across 9 bases. The CDR3 has 16 residues. Germline CDR1 reads KGHDR; CDR2 reads SFDVKD. The ends lost 2 bases at V and 6 bases at J; junction bases unmatched: 7. Written as DNA, the CDR3 is TGTGCCACCAGTGATTCGGCCGGGACAGGGTTCAATGAGCAGTTCTTC. Encoded protein: CATSDSAGTGFNEQFF.

The chain is built from TRBV11-2 and TRBJ1-4; 12 bases fit TRBD1. The trim removed 3 bases at V and 8 bases at J, leaving 13 bases unmatched. CDR1 and CDR2 from the germline V gene are SGHAT and FQNNGV. The CDR3 totals 18 residues. Here the CDR3 reads CASSLGTGGAVGSEKLFF. The CDR3 DNA is TGTGCCAGCAGCTTGGGGACAGGGGGCGCCGTGGGAAGCGAAAAACTGTTTTTT.

The gene calls are TRBV7-9 and TRBJ1-1; 7 bases agree with TRBD1. V shed 5 bases and J 0 bases; nucleotides not matched to a gene: 6. Germline V gene lookup returns CDR1 SEHNR and CDR2 FQNEAQ (reference sequence). The CDR3 spans 15 residues. The CDR3, as DNA: TGTGCCAGCAGCCCGTCGACAGGGATGAACACTGAAGCTTTCTTT. Its protein product is CASSPSTGMNTEAFF.

The V call is TRBV19, the J call TRBJ1-5, with D unresolved. The CDR3 consists of 15 residues. V lost 7 bases to trimming and J lost 0 bases, with 13 bases between them. CDR1 and CDR2 from the germline V gene are LNHDA and SQIVND (reference sequence). CDR3 coding DNA: TGTGCCAGTACCGTTGCGGGTTATAGCAATCAGCCCCAGCATTTT. Protein: CASTVAGYSNQPQHF.

CDR3 residues: CASSLRLGTSEQYF. The CDR3 DNA follows: TGTGCCAGCAGCTTAAGGTTGGGCACGTCCGAGCAGTACTTC. The chain combines TRBV7-9 with TRBJ2-7; no definite D call. CDR3 length: 14 residues. Germline V gives CDR1 SEHNR, CDR2 FQNEAQ (reference sequence). V gave up 2 bases and J gave up 6 bases, with 14 bases separating them.

This chain connects TRBV6-5 to TRBJ1-5; D gene uncertain. The V and J ends lost 8 bases and 9 bases respectively, with 20 bases between them. This CDR3 comprises 14 residues. Germline V gene lookup returns CDR1 MNHEY and CDR2 SVGAGI. The CDR3 loop is CASRRQGLDSPQHF. The CDR3 DNA reads TGTGCCAGCCGGCGACAAGGACTTGACTCGCCCCAGCATTTT.

The chain employs TRBV30 and TRBJ2-7, with D possibly matching TRBD2 (6 bases). Germline values: CDR1 GTSNPN, CDR2 SVGIG (reference sequence). The V end lost 5 bases, the J end lost 2 bases, and 16 bases lay between the germline ends. The CDR3 runs 14 residues. Written as DNA, the CDR3 is TGTGCCTGGGGTGAGGGACTCCCAGCCTACGAGCAGTACTTC. It translates to CAWGEGLPAYEQYF.

The chain's CDR3 is CASSLVQVSVASYNEQFF. The DNA of the CDR3 is TGTGCCAGCAGCTTAGTTCAGGTCAGTGTTGCCTCATACAATGAGCAGTTCTTC. V and J are TRBV11-2 and TRBJ2-1; the D is unclear. This CDR3 region has 18 residues. Germline CDR1 is SGHAT and CDR2 is FQNNGV. The ends were cut back, 1 base at V and 4 bases at J, with 20 bases in the middle.

The DNA for the CDR3 is TGTGCCAGTAGTACCCTACAGGGAACCGGGGAGCTGTTTTTT. Encoded protein: CASSTLQGTGELFF. This sequence joins TRBV19 and TRBJ2-2, with D maybe TRBD1 (6 bases). This CDR3 is 14 amino acids long. The germline V and J ends were trimmed by 4 bases and 5 bases, with 11 bases remaining between them. Germline V gives CDR1 LNHDA, CDR2 SQIVND (reference sequence).

The rearrangement uses TRBV7-9 and TRBJ1-6; D may be TRBD1 (6 bases). The CDR3 contains 14 residues. Germline CDR1 and CDR2: SEHNR and FQNEAQ (reference sequence). V was trimmed by 5 bases and J by 9 bases, leaving 14 bases between them. The CDR3 loop reads CASSEGGASSPLHF. The CDR3, as DNA: TGTGCCAGCAGCGAAGGGGGGGCGAGTTCACCCCTCCACTTT. Full variable domain (missing parts from reference TRBV7-9 and TRBJ1-6): DTGVSQNPRHKITKRGQNVTFRCDPISEHNRLYWYRQTLGQGPEFLTYFQNEAQLEKSRLLSDRFSAERPKGSFSTLEIQRTEQGDSAMYLCASSEGGASSPLHFGNGTRLTVT.

This sequence joins TRBV29-1 and TRBJ1-6, with 10 bases matching TRBD1. This CDR3 contains 18 residues. Per germline, CDR1 SQVTM and CDR2 ANQGSEA. The junction had 14 bases not matched to a gene; V was cut back by 8 bases and J by 1 base. The CDR3 DNA reads as TGCAGCCTCTTTTCCGGGACAGGGGCTTCATCCTATAATTCACCCCTCCACTTT. Amino acid sequence: CSLFSGTGASSYNSPLHF.

V gene TRBV10-3 combines with J gene TRBJ1-1; 7 positions agree with TRBD1. Trimming took 8 bases from V and 4 from J; bases not matched to a gene: 10. Germline loops: CDR1 ENHRY, CDR2 SYGVKD. The CDR3 sequence is 14 residues long. CDR3 in DNA: TGTGCCATCGTGAAAGAGGGGGCGAGCACTGAAGCTTTCTTT. The encoded protein is CAIVKEGASTEAFF.

CDR3 nucleotides: TGTGCCAGCACCGAGGCAGACTACGAGCAGTACTTC. Translated: CASTEADYEQYF. The gene calls are TRBV2 and TRBJ2-7; D gene ambiguous. This CDR3 contains 12 residues. The ends were cut back, 7 bases at V and 3 bases at J, with 10 bases in the middle. The germline V gene encodes CDR1 SNHLY and CDR2 FYNNEI.

This clone was recorded only once. The rearrangement links TRBV24-1 to TRBJ2-1; a possible D gene is TRBD1 (6 bases). This CDR3 has 16 residues. Trimming pared 2 bases from V and 9 bases from J, leaving 19 bases between. Germline assignment: CDR1 KGHDR and CDR2 SFDVKD. The CDR3 is CATSDSNFRGRGEQFF. DNA of the CDR3: TGTGCCACCAGTGATTCCAATTTCAGGGGTCGGGGTGAGCAGTTCTTC.

This rearrangement joins TRBV27 to TRBJ1-4; 9 nucleotides line up with TRBD1. From germline, CDR1 is MNHEY and CDR2 SMNVEV (reference sequence). Losses at the gene ends were 5 bases for V and 14 bases for J; bases not matched to a gene: 15. The CDR3 totals 15 residues. The CDR3 bases are TGTGCCAGCAGTCTTACCCGGGACAGGGCGCAGGGGCTGTTTTTT. It translates to CASSLTRDRAQGLFF. Full variable domain (rest looked up from reference TRBV27 and TRBJ1-4): EAQVTQNPRYLITVTGKKLTVTCSQNMNHEYMSWYRQDPGLGLRQIYYSMNVEVTDKGDVPEGYKVSRKEKRNFPLILESPSPNQTSLYFCASSLTRDRAQGLFFGSGTQLSVL.

J is TRBJ1-1 and V is TRBV27; 7 bases match TRBD1. The CDR3 has 16 residues. J was trimmed by 4 bases and V by 6 bases; bases with no gene match: 14. Germline V gives CDR1 MNHEY, CDR2 SMNVEV (reference sequence). The CDR3 DNA reads TGTGCCAGCAGGGCGGTAGGGGGCCCAGGGGGCACTGAAGCTTTCTTT. Amino acids: CASRAVGGPGGTEAFF.

The J gene is TRBJ2-2, the V gene TRBV18; D is perhaps TRBD2 (6 bases). The germline CDR1 and CDR2 sequences are KGHSH and LQKENI. V lost 5 bases and J lost 5, with 18 bases in between. The CDR3 extends over 16 amino acids. The CDR3 region is CASSARGTETTGELFF. CDR3 bases: TGTGCCAGCTCAGCTCGGGGGACCGAAACTACCGGGGAGCTGTTTTTT.

The rearrangement joins TRBV18 to TRBJ2-2, with 9 bases fitting TRBD1. After removal of 2 bases from V and 4 bases from J, the junction contained 5 bases not matched to a gene. This CDR3 comprises 16 residues. The germline CDR1 and CDR2 sequences are KGHSH and LQKENI. The CDR3 nucleotides are TGTGCCAGCTCACCAAGAGGGACAGGGACCACCGGGGAGCTGTTTTTT. Protein: CASSPRGTGTTGELFF.

This chain joins TRBV7-9 and TRBJ1-3; D remains ambiguous. V dropped 1 base and J dropped 2 bases, with 6 bases sitting between them. The CDR3 loop spans 14 amino acids. CDR1 is SEHNR, CDR2 FQNEAQ, per germline (reference sequence). As DNA, the CDR3 is TGTGCCAGCAGCTTAGGCGGGGCTGGAAACACCATATATTTT. Protein sequence: CASSLGGAGNTIYF.

DNA for the CDR3: TGTGCCAGCGGGGCGCGGGGTGGTAATGAAAAACTGTTTTTT. Its protein is CASGARGGNEKLFF. This sequence joins TRBV7-6 and TRBJ1-4, with D possibly being TRBD1 (5 bases). Germline loops: CDR1 SGHVS, CDR2 FNYEAQ. Trimming cost V 8 bases and J 4 bases, with 14 bases left between them. The CDR3 contains 14 residues. The full variable domain, its missing parts supplied by reference TRBV7-6 and TRBJ1-4, is GAGVSQSPRYKVTKRGQDVALRCDPISGHVSLYWYRQALGQGPEFLTYFNYEAQQDKSGLPNDRFSAERPEGSISTLTIQRTEQRDSAMYRCASGARGGNEKLFFGSGTQLSVL.

The chain employs TRBV7-9 and TRBJ2-1; TRBD2 agrees at 7 bases. This CDR3 comprises 16 residues. The germline V gene has CDR1 SEHNR and CDR2 FQNEAQ (reference sequence). J was trimmed by 4 bases and V by 5 bases; bases with no gene match: 11. In DNA form, the CDR3 reads TGTGCCAGCAGCGAAAGGGGAGGGGAGGTTTACAATGAGCAGTTCTTC. It specifies CASSERGGEVYNEQFF.

This chain uses TRBV3-1 (or the pseudogene TRBV3-2) with TRBJ1-5, with no clear D. Trimming took 1 base from V and 7 from J, leaving 5 bases between them. The CDR3 has 12 residues. CDR1 LGHDT and CDR2 YNNKEL come from the germline V gene (reference sequence). CDR3 region: CASSQAFQPQHF. Here the CDR3 DNA reads TGTGCCAGCAGCCAAGCTTTCCAGCCCCAGCATTTT.

The chain recombines TRBV27 with TRBJ1-2; TRBD1 aligns across 8 bases. Germline values: CDR1 MNHEY, CDR2 SMNVEV (reference sequence). Trimming removed 7 bases from V and 8 bases from J; junction bases left unmatched: 12. The CDR3 has 14 amino acids. The CDR3 protein is CASNVWAGGTGYTF. The CDR3 nucleotides are TGTGCCAGCAATGTGTGGGCAGGGGGCACCGGCTACACCTTC.